This T cell receptor (beta chain) was sequenced during a study of blood T cell repertoires in COVID-19. Study-wide context: The samples span acute and convalescent COVID-19 from the United States, Italy and Spain.

Germline values: CDR1 MNHEY, CDR2 SMNVEV (reference sequence). This CDR3 region has 18 residues. The V gene end was trimmed by 2 bases and the J gene end by 7 bases; junction bases not matched to a gene: 15. Sequencing used immunoSEQ multiplex PCR; TCRdb keeps in-frame clones, though not all of them. In the table there are 300,000 or so clones, approximately 89% of which are singletons. Sequenced material: peripheral blood. The chain employs TRBV27 and TRBJ2-3; 10 positions match TRBD2. The TCR originated in a woman aged 25 to 45 who had recovered from COVID-19. This chain's CDR3 is CASSLTPVGAGGPNTQYF. CDR3 nucleotides: TGTGCCAGCAGTTTAACCCCCGTAGGAGCGGGGGGGCCGAATACGCAGTATTTT.